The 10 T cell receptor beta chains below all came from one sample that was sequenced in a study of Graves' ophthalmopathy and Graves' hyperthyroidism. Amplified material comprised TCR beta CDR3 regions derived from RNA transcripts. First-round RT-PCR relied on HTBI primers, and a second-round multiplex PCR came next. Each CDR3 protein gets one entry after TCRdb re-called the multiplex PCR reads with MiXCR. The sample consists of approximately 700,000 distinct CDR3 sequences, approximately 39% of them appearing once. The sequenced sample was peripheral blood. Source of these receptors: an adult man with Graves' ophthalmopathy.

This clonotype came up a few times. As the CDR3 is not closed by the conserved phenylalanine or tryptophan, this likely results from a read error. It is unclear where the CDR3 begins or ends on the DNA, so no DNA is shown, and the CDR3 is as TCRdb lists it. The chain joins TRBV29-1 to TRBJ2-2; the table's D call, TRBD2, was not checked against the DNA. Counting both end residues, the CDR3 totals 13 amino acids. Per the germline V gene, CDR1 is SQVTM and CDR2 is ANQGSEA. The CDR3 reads CSVEDRGTSGRGV.

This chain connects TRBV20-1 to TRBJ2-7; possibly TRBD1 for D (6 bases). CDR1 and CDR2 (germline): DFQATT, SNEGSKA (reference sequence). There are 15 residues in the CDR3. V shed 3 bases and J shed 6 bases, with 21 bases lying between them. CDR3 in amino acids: CSASRTLRGHPEQYF. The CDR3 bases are TGCAGTGCTAGTCGGACATTGAGGGGACACCCCGAGCAGTACTTC.

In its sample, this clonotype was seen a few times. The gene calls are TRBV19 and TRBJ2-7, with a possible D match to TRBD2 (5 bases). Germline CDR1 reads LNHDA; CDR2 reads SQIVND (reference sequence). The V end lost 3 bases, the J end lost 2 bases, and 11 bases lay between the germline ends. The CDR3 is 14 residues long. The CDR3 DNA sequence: TGTGCCAGTAGTATTGGACCCGGGACCTACGAGCAGTACTTC. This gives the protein CASSIGPGTYEQYF.

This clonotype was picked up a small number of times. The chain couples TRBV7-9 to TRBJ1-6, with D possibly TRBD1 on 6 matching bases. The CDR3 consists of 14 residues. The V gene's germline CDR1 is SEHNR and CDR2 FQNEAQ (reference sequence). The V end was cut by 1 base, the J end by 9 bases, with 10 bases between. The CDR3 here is CASSLDSGVSPLHF. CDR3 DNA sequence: TGTGCCAGCAGCTTAGATTCAGGGGTTTCACCCCTCCACTTT.

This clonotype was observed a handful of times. The chain's CDR3 is CASSLRRLAGARIPEQYF. In DNA, the CDR3 is TGTGCCAGCAGCTTACGCAGGCTAGCGGGGGCTCGAATTCCCGAGCAGTACTTC. This sequence joins TRBV7-8 and TRBJ2-7; 10 bases are shared with TRBD2. V gave up 2 bases and J gave up 6 bases; unmatched junction bases: 16. This CDR3 spans 18 amino acids. The germline V gene encodes CDR1 SGHVS and CDR2 FQNEAQ.

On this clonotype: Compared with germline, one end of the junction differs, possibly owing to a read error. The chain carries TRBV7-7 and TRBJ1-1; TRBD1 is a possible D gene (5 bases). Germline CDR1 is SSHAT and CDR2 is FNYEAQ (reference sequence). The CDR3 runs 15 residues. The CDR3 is CASSEIVGQNTEAFF. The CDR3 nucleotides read TGTGCTAGCAGTGAGATCGTAGGACAGAACACTGAAGCTTTCTTT. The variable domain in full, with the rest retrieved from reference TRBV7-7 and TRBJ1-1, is GAGVSQSPRYKVTKRGQDVTLRCDPISSHATLYWYQQALGQGPEFLTYFNYEAQPDKSGLPSDRFSAERPEGSISTLTIQRTEQRDSAMYRCASSEIVGQNTEAFFGQGTRLTVV.

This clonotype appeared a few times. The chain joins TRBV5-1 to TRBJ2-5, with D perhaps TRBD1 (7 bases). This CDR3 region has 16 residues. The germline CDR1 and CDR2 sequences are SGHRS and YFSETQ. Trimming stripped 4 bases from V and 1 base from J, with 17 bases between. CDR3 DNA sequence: TGCGCCAGCAGCCTGGGGGGACAGACCGGCCAAGAGACCCAGTACTTC. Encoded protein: CASSLGGQTGQETQYF. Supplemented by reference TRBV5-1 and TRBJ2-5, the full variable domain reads KAGVTQTPRYLIKTRGQQVTLSCSPISGHRSVSWYQQTPGQGLQFLFEYFSETQRNKGNFPGRFSGRQFSNSRSEMNVSTLELGDSALYLCASSLGGQTGQETQYFGPGTRLLVL.

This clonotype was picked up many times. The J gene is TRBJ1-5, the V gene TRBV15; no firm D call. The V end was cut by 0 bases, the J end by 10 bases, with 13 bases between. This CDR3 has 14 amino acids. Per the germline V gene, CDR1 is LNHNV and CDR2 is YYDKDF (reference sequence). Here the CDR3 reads CATSRDTARTPQHF. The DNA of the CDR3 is TGTGCCACCAGCAGAGATACCGCCCGTACACCCCAGCATTTT.

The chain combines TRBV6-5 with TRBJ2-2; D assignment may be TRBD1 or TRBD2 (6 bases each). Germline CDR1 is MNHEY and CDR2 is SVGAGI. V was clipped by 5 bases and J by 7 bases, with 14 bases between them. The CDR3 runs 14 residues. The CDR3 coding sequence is TGTGCCAGCAGTGGGGGGCGGATGATCGGGGAGCTGTTTTTT. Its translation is CASSGGRMIGELFF.

CDR3 DNA: TGCAGCAGGCCAACCGGGACAGGGAACACTGAAGCTTTCTTT. Its translation: CSRPTGTGNTEAFF. This chain links TRBV29-1 with TRBJ1-1; 8 bases map to TRBD1. CDR3 length equals 14 residues. V lost 8 bases to trimming and J lost 1 base; unmatched junction nucleotides: 9. Germline CDR1 reads SQVTM; CDR2 reads ANQGSEA.